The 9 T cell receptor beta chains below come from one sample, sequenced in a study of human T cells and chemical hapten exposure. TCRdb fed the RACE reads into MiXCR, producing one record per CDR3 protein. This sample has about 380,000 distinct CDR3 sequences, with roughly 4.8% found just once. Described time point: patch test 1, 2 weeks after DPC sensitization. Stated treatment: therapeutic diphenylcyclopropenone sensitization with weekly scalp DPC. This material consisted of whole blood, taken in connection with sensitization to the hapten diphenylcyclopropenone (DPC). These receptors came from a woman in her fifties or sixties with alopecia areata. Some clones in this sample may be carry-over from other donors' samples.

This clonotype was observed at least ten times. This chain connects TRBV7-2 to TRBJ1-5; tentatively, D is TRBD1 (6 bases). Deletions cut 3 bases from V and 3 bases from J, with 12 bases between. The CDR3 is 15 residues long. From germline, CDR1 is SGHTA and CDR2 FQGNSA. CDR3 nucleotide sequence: TGTGCCAGCAGCTTTGACACAGGGAACAATCAGCCCCAGCATTTT. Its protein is CASSFDTGNNQPQHF.

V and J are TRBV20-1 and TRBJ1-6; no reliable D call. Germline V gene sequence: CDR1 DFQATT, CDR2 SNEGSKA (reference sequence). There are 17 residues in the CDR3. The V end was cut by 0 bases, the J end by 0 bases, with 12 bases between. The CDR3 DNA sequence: TGCAGTGCTAGAGATTTAGGGCAGAGCTCCTATAATTCACCCCTCCACTTT. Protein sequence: CSARDLGQSSYNSPLHF.

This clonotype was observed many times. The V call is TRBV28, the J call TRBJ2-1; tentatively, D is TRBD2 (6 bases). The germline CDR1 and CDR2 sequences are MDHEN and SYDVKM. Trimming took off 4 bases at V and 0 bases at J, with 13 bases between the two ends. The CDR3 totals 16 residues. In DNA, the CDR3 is TGTGCCAGCAGTTCTTATAGCGGTCACTCCTACAATGAGCAGTTCTTC. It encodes CASSSYSGHSYNEQFF.

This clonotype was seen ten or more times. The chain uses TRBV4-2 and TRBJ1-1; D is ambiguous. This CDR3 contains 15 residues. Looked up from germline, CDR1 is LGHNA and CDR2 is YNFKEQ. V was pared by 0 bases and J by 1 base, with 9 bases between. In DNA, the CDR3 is TGTGCCAGCAGCCAAGATCGGCGAACGAACACTGAAGCTTTCTTT. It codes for CASSQDRRTNTEAFF.

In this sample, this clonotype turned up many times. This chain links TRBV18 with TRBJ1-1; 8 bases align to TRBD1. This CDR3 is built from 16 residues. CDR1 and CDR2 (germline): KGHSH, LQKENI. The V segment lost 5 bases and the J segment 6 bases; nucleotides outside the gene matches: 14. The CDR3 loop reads CASSARTGRSNPEAFF. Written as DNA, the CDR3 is TGTGCCAGCTCAGCTAGGACAGGGCGGTCTAACCCTGAAGCTTTCTTT. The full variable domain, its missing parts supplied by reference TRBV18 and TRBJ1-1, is NAGVMQNPRHLVRRRGQEARLRCSPMKGHSHVYWYRQLPEEGLKFMVYLQKENIIDESGMPKERFSAEFPKEGPSILRIQQVVRGDSAAYFCASSARTGRSNPEAFFGQGTRLTVV.

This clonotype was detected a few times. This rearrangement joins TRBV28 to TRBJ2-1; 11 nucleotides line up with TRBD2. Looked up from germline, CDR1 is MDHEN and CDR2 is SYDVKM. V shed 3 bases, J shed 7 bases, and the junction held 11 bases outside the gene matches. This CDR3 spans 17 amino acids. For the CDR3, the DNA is TGTGCCAGCAGTTTGCCCGGGACTAGCGGCCCATGGAATGAGCAGTTCTTC. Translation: CASSLPGTSGPWNEQFF. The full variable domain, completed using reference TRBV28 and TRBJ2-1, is DVKVTQSSRYLVKRTGEKVFLECVQDMDHENMFWYRQDPGLGLRLIYFSYDVKMKEKGDIPEGYSVSREKKERFSLILESASTNQTSMYLCASSLPGTSGPWNEQFFGPGTRLTVL.

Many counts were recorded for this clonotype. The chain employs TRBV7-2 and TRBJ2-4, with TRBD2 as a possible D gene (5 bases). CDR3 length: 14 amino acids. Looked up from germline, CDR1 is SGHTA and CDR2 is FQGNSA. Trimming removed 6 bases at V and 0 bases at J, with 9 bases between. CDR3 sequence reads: CASSRAVAKNIQYF. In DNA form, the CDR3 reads TGTGCCAGCAGTCGAGCGGTAGCCAAAAACATTCAGTACTTC.

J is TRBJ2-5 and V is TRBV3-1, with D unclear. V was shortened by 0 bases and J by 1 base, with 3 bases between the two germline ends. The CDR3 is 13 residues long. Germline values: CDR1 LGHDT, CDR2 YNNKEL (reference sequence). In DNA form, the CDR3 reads TGTGCCAGCAGCCAAGATAGCCAAGAGACCCAGTACTTC. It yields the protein CASSQDSQETQYF.

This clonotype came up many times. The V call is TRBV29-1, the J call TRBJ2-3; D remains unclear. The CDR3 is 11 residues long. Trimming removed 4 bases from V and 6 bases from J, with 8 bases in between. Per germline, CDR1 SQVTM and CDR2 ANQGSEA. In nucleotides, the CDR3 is TGCAGCGTTGGTCAGGTGGATACGCAGTATTTT. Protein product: CSVGQVDTQYF.